This T cell receptor (beta chain) was recorded in a study of cytotoxic CD8 clonotypes in ibrutinib-treated CLL (dated by TCRdb to the early 2020s). In terms of the full investigation: The cohort included roughly 15 treatment-naive and roughly 10 relapsed/refractory patients; roughly 17 were IGHV unmutated. Partial responses were observed in 24 patients and complete responses in 2; after a median follow-up of around 68 months, remission was maintained in 15 or so patients and progression was observed in some twelve. Samples at response were collected after a median of 12 months of treatment, with a range of roughly 6 to 40 months. An average of 255,043 productive templates and 94,082 productive rearrangements was obtained per sample. Longitudinal samples were available for about 30% of the roughly 90 trial participants. Cryopreserved peripheral blood mononuclear cells were obtained before treatment, at response, and at either sustained remission or disease progression. Every sample from remission and from progressive disease was obtained while the patients were still on ibrutinib. The investigation overall reported the following: Clonality increased at ibrutinib response, stayed stable in sustained remission, and fell back toward baseline at progression. Sustained-remission and progressing patients did not have matched sampling times, and lymph node repertoires were not examined. Public clonotypes were found to be uncommon and were observed to contract or remain stable during treatment; the increase in clonality was shown to reflect expansion of private clonotypes at ibrutinib response. At baseline, clonality was higher than in age-matched healthy donors and showed a strong correlation with circulating CD8+ T-cell counts.

On a MiSeq, deep resolution sequencing aimed for a depth between 1 in 1 million and 1 in 200,000 T cells, with each clonotype covered approximately 9.2x on average. TCR beta libraries were generated with the immunoSEQ hsTCRB Kit. For the original study's pipeline: ImmunoSEQ Data Assistant and ImmunoSEQ Analyzer were used for data analysis, and V, D and J genes were assigned according to IMGT definitions. Clonality was computed as one minus normalized Shannon entropy of productive rearrangement frequencies, ranging from 0 to 1. Only overrepresented clonotypes making up at least 0.05% of each patient's repertoire were included in the public clonotype analysis. Repertoires from thirteen age-matched healthy donors in immuneACCESS were used as clonality controls. TCRdb took this table from immuneACCESS and kept in-frame rearrangements with V and J called. Such tables lack part of the clones; where checked against another copy, unresolved V genes explain under half of the gap, and the rest is unexplained. V, J and clone size are taken as reported in that table, and D and trimming were inferred from the DNA itself. Across this sample there are about 45,000 clones, with approximately 65% seen only once. Jointly, the top ten make up 20% to 25% of the sample.

From its cysteine to its phenylalanine, the CDR3 spans 14 amino acids. CDR3 DNA is the only sequence kept; it has 42 bases, read in frame from the first base. V sheds 6 bases and J sheds 3 bases, leaving 14 bases between their ends. The germline V gene (reference sequence) sets CDR1 to LNHDA and CDR2 to SQIVND. The time point label, read with the paper, signifies: around 25 months on ibrutinib. For TCR beta library preparation, around 2.1 micrograms of genomic DNA were extracted from the cryopreserved PBMCs. Longitudinal blood samples from CLL patients receiving ibrutinib monotherapy were subjected to high-throughput TCR beta sequencing. The patients took part in an open-label, single-center phase 2 trial of ibrutinib monotherapy. A note on this clone: No cognate antigen has been identified for it. No per-base quality is available; no much larger clone lies one base away.

The TCR sequence derives from a human donor with chronic lymphocytic leukemia. Material: PBMCs, obtained after 24 months of ibrutinib treatment. Recombination joined TRBV19 with TRBJ1-1, and TRBD1 may be the D gene, going by 6 matching bases. At the DNA level, the sequence is TGTGCCAGTAGGGAACAGGGTCGTCACACTGAAGCTTTCTTT. This yields the protein CASREQGRHTEAFF.